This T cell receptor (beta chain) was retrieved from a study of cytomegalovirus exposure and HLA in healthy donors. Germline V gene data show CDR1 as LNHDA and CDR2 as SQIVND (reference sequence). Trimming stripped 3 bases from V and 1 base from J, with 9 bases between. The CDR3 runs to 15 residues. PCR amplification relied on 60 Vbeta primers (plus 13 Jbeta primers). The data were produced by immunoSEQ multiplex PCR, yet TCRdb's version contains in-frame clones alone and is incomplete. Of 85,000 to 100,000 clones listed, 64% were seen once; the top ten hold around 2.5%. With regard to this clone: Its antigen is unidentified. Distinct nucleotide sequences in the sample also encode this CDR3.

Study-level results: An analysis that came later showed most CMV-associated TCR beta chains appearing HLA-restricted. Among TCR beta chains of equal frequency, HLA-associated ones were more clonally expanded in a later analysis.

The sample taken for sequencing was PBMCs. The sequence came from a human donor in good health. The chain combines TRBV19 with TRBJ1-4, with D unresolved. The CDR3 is CASSIQGGTNEKLFF. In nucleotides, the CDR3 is TGTGCCAGTAGTATCCAAGGCGGAACTAATGAAAAACTGTTTTTT.